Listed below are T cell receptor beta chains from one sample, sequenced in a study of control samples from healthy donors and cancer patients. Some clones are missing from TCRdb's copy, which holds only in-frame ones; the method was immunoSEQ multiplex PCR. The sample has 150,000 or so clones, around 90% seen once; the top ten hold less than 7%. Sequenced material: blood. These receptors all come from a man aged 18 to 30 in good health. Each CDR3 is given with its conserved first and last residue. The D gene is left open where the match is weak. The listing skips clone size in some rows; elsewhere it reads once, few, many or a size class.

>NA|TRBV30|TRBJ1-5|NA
TGTGCCTGGAGTGCGTCAGCCAATCAGCCCCAGCATTTT
CAWSASANQPQHF
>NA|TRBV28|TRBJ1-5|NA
TGTGCCAGCAGGGTCTACAGGGACAATCAGCCCCAGCATTTT
CASRVYRDNQPQHF
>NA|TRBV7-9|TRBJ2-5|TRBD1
TGTGCCAGCAGCACTGGGTTGGGACAGGGGGCAGGAGAGACCCAGTACTTC
CASSTGLGQGAGETQYF
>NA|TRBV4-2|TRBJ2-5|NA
NA
CASSQDVGLGTHYF
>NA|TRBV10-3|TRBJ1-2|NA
TGTGCCATCAGTGATTCGGGGCGCGACTATGGCTACACCTTC
CAISDSGRDYGYTF
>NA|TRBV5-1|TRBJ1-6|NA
TGCGCCAGCAGCCAGGACGGAAGCCTTTATAATTCACCCCTCCACTTT
CASSQDGSLYNSPLHF
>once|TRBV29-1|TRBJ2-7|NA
TGCAGCGTTGGCCCGGGGGTAGGGGGCTACGAGCAGTACTTC
CSVGPGVGGYEQYF
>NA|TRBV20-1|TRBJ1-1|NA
TGCAGTGCTATCCGGACCTCTATAGTGTTT
CSAIRTSIVF
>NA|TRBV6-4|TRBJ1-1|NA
TGTGCCAGCGAGAACACTGAAGCTTTCTTT
CASENTEAFF
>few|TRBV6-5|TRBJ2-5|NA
TGTGCCAGCAGTTACTCGGGCGGAGAAGAGACCCAGTACTTC
CASSYSGGEETQYF
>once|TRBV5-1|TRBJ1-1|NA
TGCGCCAGCAGCTCCACGGGGGGGAACACTGAAGCTTTCTTT
CASSSTGGNTEAFF
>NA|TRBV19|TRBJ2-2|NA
TGTGCCACCTTGAGGGGCGGGGAGCTGTTTTTT
CATLRGGELFF
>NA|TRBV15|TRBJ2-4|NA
TGTGCCACCGGGGAGGGGGTGGCCAAAAACATTCAGTACTTC
CATGEGVAKNIQYF
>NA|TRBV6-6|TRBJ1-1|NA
TGTGCCACCTTCCCCGGGGGGACTGAAGCTTTCTTT
CATFPGGTEAFF
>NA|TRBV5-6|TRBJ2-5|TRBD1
TGTGCCAGCAGCTGGGACAGGGGAGAGACCCAGTACTTC
CASSWDRGETQYF
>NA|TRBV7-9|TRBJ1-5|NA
TGTGCCAGCAGCCAAGACCTGAGTGGCAATCAGCCCCAGCATTTT
CASSQDLSGNQPQHF
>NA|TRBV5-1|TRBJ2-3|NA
TGCGCCAGCAGCTGGGGCGGGACAGAAACAGATACGCAGTATTTT
CASSWGGTETDTQYF
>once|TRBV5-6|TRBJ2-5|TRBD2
TGTGCCAGCAGCTTGGTAGCGGGGGGGCGGGAGACCCAGTACTTC
CASSLVAGGRETQYF
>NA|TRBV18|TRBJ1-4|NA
TGTGCCAGCTCGATCAGGGTGGGGGAACTGTTTTTT
CASSIRVGELFF
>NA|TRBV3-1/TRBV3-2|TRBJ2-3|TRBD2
TGTGCCAGCAGCCAAGGGACTAGCGGGGCCACAGATACGCAGTATTTT
CASSQGTSGATDTQYF
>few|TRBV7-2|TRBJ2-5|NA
TGTGCCAGCAGTCCCGCGGGGGAGGGGGTCCAAGAGACCCAGTACTTC
CASSPAGEGVQETQYF
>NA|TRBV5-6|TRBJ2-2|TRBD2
TGTGCCAGCGCTGGGACTAGCGGGGAGATCACCGGGGAGCTGTTTTTT
CASAGTSGEITGELFF
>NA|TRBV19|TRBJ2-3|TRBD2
TGTGCCAGTAATGGGGGACTAGCGGGGGCCTATAGCACAGATACGCAGTATTTT
CASNGGLAGAYSTDTQYF
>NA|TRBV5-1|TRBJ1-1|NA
TGCGCCAGCAGCTTGGACAGACCGAACACTGAAGCTTTCTTT
CASSLDRPNTEAFF
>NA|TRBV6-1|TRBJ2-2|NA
TGTGCCAGCAGTGATCTTTACCTTCGGGTATACGCCGGGGAGCTGTTTTTT
CASSDLYLRVYAGELFF
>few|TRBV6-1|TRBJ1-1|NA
TGTGCCAGCAGTGAACAGGAGAACACTGAAGCTTTCTTT
CASSEQENTEAFF
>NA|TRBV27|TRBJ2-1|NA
TGTGCCAGCAAGACACCCACGGGGGCGAGGTACAATGAGCAGTTCTTC
CASKTPTGARYNEQFF
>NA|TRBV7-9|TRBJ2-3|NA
TGTGCCAGCAATGGTTTAGGGGAGACGGATACGCAGTATTTT
CASNGLGETDTQYF
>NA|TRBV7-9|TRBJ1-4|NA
TGTGCCAGCAGCTCCGACAGGACTGATGAAAAACTGTTTTTT
CASSSDRTDEKLFF
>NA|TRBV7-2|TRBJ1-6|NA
TGTGCCAGCAGCTTAGGGTCAGGGTTCTATAATTCACCCCTCCACTTT
CASSLGSGFYNSPLHF
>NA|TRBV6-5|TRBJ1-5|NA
TGTGCCAGCAGCCCACTGGGAGAGCCCCAGCATTTT
CASSPLGEPQHF
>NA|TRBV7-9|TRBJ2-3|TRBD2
TGTGCCAGCAGCCCCAGACTAGCATCGGAGACAGATACGCAGTATTTT
CASSPRLASETDTQYF
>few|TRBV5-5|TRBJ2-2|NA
TGTGCCAGCAGCTTGGATCACACCGGGGAGCTGTTTTTT
CASSLDHTGELFF
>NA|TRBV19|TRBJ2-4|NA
TGTGCCAGTACGCCCCGGGGGTTGGAAAACATTCAGTACTTC
CASTPRGLENIQYF
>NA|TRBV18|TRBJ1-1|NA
TGTGCCAGCTCACCATCGACTAACACTGAAGCTTTCTTT
CASSPSTNTEAFF
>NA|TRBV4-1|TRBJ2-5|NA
TGCGCCAGCAGCCAATTAGCTCACTCTAGGGAGACCCAGTACTTC
CASSQLAHSRETQYF
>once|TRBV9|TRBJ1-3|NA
TGTGCCAGCAGCCCAACTCCACAGGGATACTCTGGAAACACCATATATTTT
CASSPTPQGYSGNTIYF
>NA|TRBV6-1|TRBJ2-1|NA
TGTGCCAGCAGTGATGGGGGCTACAATGAGCAGTTCTTC
CASSDGGYNEQFF
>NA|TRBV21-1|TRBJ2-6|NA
TGTGCCAGCAGCAAATTGAGCCGGAGGGAGGGATTAAGCTCTGGGGCCAACGTCCTGACTTTC
CASSKLSRREGLSSGANVLTF
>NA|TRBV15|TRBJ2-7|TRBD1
TGTGCCACGAAAGTACGGACAGGGGCCCACGAGCAGTACTTC
CATKVRTGAHEQYF
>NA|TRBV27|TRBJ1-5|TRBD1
TGTGCCAGCAGTAACCTACAGGGGGGGAGCAATCAGCCCCAGCATTTT
CASSNLQGGSNQPQHF
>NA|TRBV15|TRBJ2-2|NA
TGTGCCACCAGCAGATTACGGGGCACCGGGGAGCTGTTTTTT
CATSRLRGTGELFF
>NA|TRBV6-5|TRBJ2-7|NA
TGTGCCAGCAGCCGCAAAAGCGAGCAGTACTTC
CASSRKSEQYF
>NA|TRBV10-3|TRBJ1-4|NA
TGTGCCATCAGGGCTTCGGGCACTTCTAATGAAAAACTGTTTTTT
CAIRASGTSNEKLFF
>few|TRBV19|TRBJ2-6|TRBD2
TGTGCCAGTAGTACGGTGTTTAGCGGGGAATCTGGGGCCAACGTCCTGACTTTC
CASSTVFSGESGANVLTF
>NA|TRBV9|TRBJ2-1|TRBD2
TGTGCCAGCAGCATAGCGGGGGTTGGGCACAATGAGCAGTTCTTC
CASSIAGVGHNEQFF
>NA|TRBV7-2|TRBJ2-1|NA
TGTGCCAGCAGCTTAGGAGGTGAGCAGTTCTTC
CASSLGGEQFF
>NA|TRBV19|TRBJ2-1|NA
TGTGCCAGTAGTTTGGGGCGGGACAATGAGCAGTTCTTC
CASSLGRDNEQFF
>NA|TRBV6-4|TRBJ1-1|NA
TGTGCCAGCAGTGACGGGGGGGAGACCACTGAAGCTTTCTTT
CASSDGGETTEAFF
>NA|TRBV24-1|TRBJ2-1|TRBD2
TGTGCCACCAGTGATACGCGGGGGGGAGATGAGCAGTTCTTC
CATSDTRGGDEQFF
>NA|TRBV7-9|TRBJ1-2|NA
TGTGCCAGCAGCTTAGGGGACAACTCTAACTATGGCTACACCTTC
CASSLGDNSNYGYTF
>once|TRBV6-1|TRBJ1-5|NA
TGTGCCAGCAGTGAAGGGGCCGGGGCCATGGGCAATCAGCCCCAGCATTTT
CASSEGAGAMGNQPQHF
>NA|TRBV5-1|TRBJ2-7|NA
TGCGCCAGCAGCACGTCCCGCAGGGGCTCCTACGAGCAGTACTTC
CASSTSRRGSYEQYF
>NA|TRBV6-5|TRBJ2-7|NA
TGTGCCAGCAGTTATTCAGGAGACTCCGAGCAGTACTTC
CASSYSGDSEQYF
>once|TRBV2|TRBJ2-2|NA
TGTGCCAGCAGTCGATTGCAAAACACCGGGGAGCTGTTTTTT
CASSRLQNTGELFF